This T cell receptor (beta chain) was sequenced in a study of blood T cell repertoires in COVID-19. Assay: immunoSEQ multiplex PCR; the TCRdb copy retains only in-frame clones and omits some. The repertoire has 100,000 or so clones, roughly 80% of them found once; the top ten carry roughly 12%. The V end lost 3 bases, the J end lost 0 bases, and 14 bases lay between the germline ends. The length of the CDR3 is 16 residues. Germline values: CDR1 SGHVS, CDR2 FNYEAQ. This receptor was obtained from a woman aged 70-85 years with acute or convalescent COVID-19. The sample consisted of peripheral blood. The chain uses TRBV7-6 and TRBJ1-2, with D unresolved. The CDR3 protein is CASSLVSNTANYGYTF. In nucleotides, the CDR3 is TGTGCCAGCAGCTTGGTATCAAATACGGCTAACTATGGCTACACCTTC.